This T cell receptor (beta chain) is drawn from a study of Graves' ophthalmopathy and Graves' hyperthyroidism. From RNA, the CDR3 regions of TCR beta chains were amplified and sequenced. A first-round RT-PCR used HTBI primers, followed by a second-round multiplex PCR. In TCRdb, the multiplex PCR reads were re-called with MiXCR into one record per CDR3 protein. Among almost 750,000 distinct CDR3 sequences, approximately 40% were seen once, and the ten largest hold 44%. This clonotype was detected ten times or more. Trimming at V came to 4 bases and at J to 4 bases, leaving 15 bases not matched to a gene. Per the germline V gene, CDR1 is SGHTA and CDR2 is FQGNSA. This CDR3 comprises 17 residues.

V usage is TRBV7-2 and J usage is TRBJ1-2, with 7 bases fitting TRBD1. The source is an adult man with Graves' ophthalmopathy. Material: peripheral blood. In DNA form, the CDR3 reads TGTGCCAGCAGCTCACATACAGGGGACAAGGCTGGCTATGGCTACACCTTC. This codes for CASSSHTGDKAGYGYTF. The full variable domain, with the rest looked up from reference TRBV7-2 and TRBJ1-2, is GAGVSQSPSNKVTEKGKDVELRCDPISGHTALYWYRQSLGQGLEFLIYFQGNSAPDKSGLPSDRFSAERTGGSVSTLTIQRTQQEDSAVYLCASSSHTGDKAGYGYTFGSGTRLTVV.